A selection of T cell receptor beta chains follows, all from one sample in a study of T cell responses to AZD1222 COVID-19 vaccine. Only in-frame clones appear in the TCRdb table, and some are missing; sequencing was by immunoSEQ multiplex PCR. The sample records 110,000 or so clones, roughly nine tenths being singletons. The starting material was peripheral blood, obtained on day 0 of AZD1222 vaccination. These receptors all come from an adult in good health. CDR3s include the opening cysteine and the closing phenylalanine or tryptophan. Each record gives: CDR3 protein, CDR3 DNA, V gene, clone size, J gene, D gene. D genes are given only for firm matches. Expanded clones are given a class, and other clones once, few, many or no size at all.

cdr3_aa: CASSLGAMNTEAFF; cdr3_nt: TGCGCCAGCAGCTTGGGCGCAATGAACACTGAAGCTTTCTTT; v_call: TRBV5-1; clone_size: once; j_call: TRBJ1-1; d_call: -
cdr3_aa: CASSSTDREYGYTF; cdr3_nt: TGTGCCAGCAGCTCCACGGACAGGGAATATGGCTACACCTTC; v_call: TRBV13; clone_size: -; j_call: TRBJ1-2; d_call: TRBD1
cdr3_aa: CASSEGGFPGGYTF; cdr3_nt: TGTGCCAGCAGTGAAGGAGGGTTCCCGGGGGGCTACACCTTC; v_call: TRBV6-1; clone_size: -; j_call: TRBJ1-2; d_call: -
cdr3_aa: CASSTRTGLYEQYF; cdr3_nt: TGTGCCAGCAGTACCAGGACAGGGCTCTACGAGCAGTACTTC; v_call: TRBV6-5; clone_size: few; j_call: TRBJ2-7; d_call: TRBD1
cdr3_aa: CASSIWTEGTEAFF; cdr3_nt: TGCGCCAGCAGCATATGGACAGAAGGAACTGAAGCTTTCTTT; v_call: TRBV5-1; clone_size: -; j_call: TRBJ1-1; d_call: -
cdr3_aa: CASSVGVGVVYNEQFF; cdr3_nt: TGTGCCAGCAGCGTAGGGGTCGGGGTGGTCTACAATGAGCAGTTCTTC; v_call: TRBV9; clone_size: -; j_call: TRBJ2-1; d_call: -
cdr3_aa: CASTTMGGVGYTF; cdr3_nt: TGTGCCAGCACCACCATGGGGGGTGTTGGCTACACCTTC; v_call: TRBV2; clone_size: -; j_call: TRBJ1-2; d_call: -
cdr3_aa: CASSYFRFYEQYF; cdr3_nt: TGTGCCAGCAGTTACTTCCGATTTTACGAGCAGTACTTC; v_call: TRBV6-5; clone_size: -; j_call: TRBJ2-7; d_call: -
cdr3_aa: CATSTPGRGNQPQHF; cdr3_nt: TGTGCCACCAGCACCCCAGGGAGGGGCAATCAGCCCCAGCATTTT; v_call: TRBV15; clone_size: -; j_call: TRBJ1-5; d_call: -
cdr3_aa: CASSSGQPNTEAFF; cdr3_nt: TGTGCCAGCAGCTCGGGACAGCCTAACACTGAAGCTTTCTTT; v_call: TRBV5-4; clone_size: -; j_call: TRBJ1-1; d_call: TRBD1
cdr3_aa: CASSARWDLNNEQFF; cdr3_nt: TGTGCCAGCAGCGCAAGGTGGGACCTAAACAATGAGCAGTTCTTC; v_call: TRBV7-8; clone_size: -; j_call: TRBJ2-1; d_call: -
cdr3_aa: CASSFEGAINYGYTF; cdr3_nt: TGTGCCAGCAGCTTTGAGGGGGCAATTAACTATGGCTACACCTTC; v_call: TRBV7-2; clone_size: few; j_call: TRBJ1-2; d_call: TRBD1
cdr3_aa: CASSETDTQYF; cdr3_nt: TGTGCCAGCAGCGAGACAGATACGCAGTATTTT; v_call: TRBV21-1; clone_size: few; j_call: TRBJ2-3; d_call: -
cdr3_aa: CAVQGYEQYF; cdr3_nt: TGCGCCGTACAAGGCTACGAGCAGTACTTC; v_call: TRBV10-1; clone_size: once; j_call: TRBJ2-7; d_call: -
cdr3_aa: CASSPGTRVINEQYF; cdr3_nt: TGTGCCAGCAGCCCCGGAACCAGGGTAATCAACGAGCAGTACTTC; v_call: TRBV5-8; clone_size: -; j_call: TRBJ2-7; d_call: -
cdr3_aa: CASSTFAGAYEQYF; cdr3_nt: TGTGCCAGCAGTACATTTGCGGGGGCCTACGAGCAGTACTTC; v_call: TRBV27; clone_size: -; j_call: TRBJ2-7; d_call: TRBD2
cdr3_aa: CASSIPRTGRNQPQHF; cdr3_nt: TGTGCCAGTAGTATCCCTAGGACAGGACGCAATCAGCCCCAGCATTTT; v_call: TRBV19; clone_size: -; j_call: TRBJ1-5; d_call: TRBD1
cdr3_aa: CASSPHKNRAQGYTF; cdr3_nt: TGTGCCAGCAGTCCACATAAAAACAGGGCGCAGGGCTACACCTTC; v_call: TRBV14; clone_size: few; j_call: TRBJ1-2; d_call: -
cdr3_aa: CATSPKRQGNQPQHF; cdr3_nt: TGTGCCACCAGTCCAAAGCGACAGGGGAATCAGCCCCAGCATTTT; v_call: TRBV24-1; clone_size: many; j_call: TRBJ1-5; d_call: TRBD1
cdr3_aa: CATGRQGALHVTQYF; cdr3_nt: TGTGCCACCGGTCGACAGGGGGCGCTTCATGTTACGCAGTATTTT; v_call: TRBV5-6; clone_size: -; j_call: TRBJ2-3; d_call: TRBD1
cdr3_aa: CASSGAGGEQFF; cdr3_nt: TGTGCCAGCTCAGGTGCGGGGGGTGAGCAGTTCTTC; v_call: TRBV7-8; clone_size: -; j_call: TRBJ2-1; d_call: TRBD2
cdr3_aa: CATNRGPLVGTQYF; cdr3_nt: TGTGCCACCAACCGGGGGCCCTTGGTCGGTACGCAGTATTTT; v_call: TRBV19; clone_size: -; j_call: TRBJ2-3; d_call: -
cdr3_aa: CASSLGQTYEQYF; cdr3_nt: TGTGCCAGCAGTCTTGGGCAGACCTACGAGCAGTACTTC; v_call: TRBV6-5; clone_size: -; j_call: TRBJ2-7; d_call: -
cdr3_aa: CASSFPGRTEAFF; cdr3_nt: TGTGCCAGCAGTTTCCCCGGGAGGACTGAAGCTTTCTTT; v_call: TRBV27; clone_size: once; j_call: TRBJ1-1; d_call: -
cdr3_aa: CASSPVSLDNSPLHF; cdr3_nt: TGTGCCAGCTCACCAGTCTCCTTGGATAATTCACCCCTCCACTTT; v_call: TRBV18; clone_size: -; j_call: TRBJ1-6; d_call: -
cdr3_aa: CASSLSGGGENEQFF; cdr3_nt: TGTGCCAGCAGCTTATCCGGCGGGGGGGAAAATGAGCAGTTCTTC; v_call: TRBV13; clone_size: once; j_call: TRBJ2-1; d_call: TRBD2
cdr3_aa: CASSIGGQGGAYSNQPQHF; cdr3_nt: TGTGCCAGCTCCATTGGGGGACAGGGGGGGGCCTATAGCAATCAGCCCCAGCATTTT; v_call: TRBV27; clone_size: -; j_call: TRBJ1-5; d_call: TRBD1
cdr3_aa: CASSPGPNTGELFF; cdr3_nt: TGTGCCAGCAGTCCGGGACCAAACACCGGGGAGCTGTTTTTT; v_call: TRBV11-1; clone_size: -; j_call: TRBJ2-2; d_call: -
cdr3_aa: CASSQGTNANTEAFF; cdr3_nt: TGTGCCAGCAGCCAAGGGACAAACGCCAACACTGAAGCTTTCTTT; v_call: TRBV3-1/TRBV3-2; clone_size: -; j_call: TRBJ1-1; d_call: -
cdr3_aa: CASSQRWGQGISSYEQYF; cdr3_nt: TGTGCCAGCAGCCAAAGATGGGGACAGGGCATATCGTCCTACGAGCAGTACTTC; v_call: TRBV3-1/TRBV3-2; clone_size: -; j_call: TRBJ2-7; d_call: TRBD1
cdr3_aa: CASRDNRDTQYF; cdr3_nt: TGTGCCAGCAGAGACAACAGGGATACGCAGTATTTT; v_call: TRBV9; clone_size: -; j_call: TRBJ2-3; d_call: -
cdr3_aa: CASSLVELLEEGDEAFF; cdr3_nt: TGTGCCAGCAGCTTAGTGGAATTATTAGAGGAGGGGGATGAAGCTTTCTTT; v_call: TRBV7-2; clone_size: few; j_call: TRBJ1-1; d_call: -
cdr3_aa: CASRAGAYEAFF; cdr3_nt: TGTGCCAGCAGAGCAGGGGCGTATGAAGCTTTCTTT; v_call: TRBV2; clone_size: -; j_call: TRBJ1-1; d_call: -
cdr3_aa: CSVTGQATSYEQYF; cdr3_nt: TGCAGCGTTACAGGGCAAGCCACCTCCTACGAGCAGTACTTC; v_call: TRBV29-1; clone_size: -; j_call: TRBJ2-7; d_call: -
cdr3_aa: CAWSVADYGYTF; cdr3_nt: TGTGCCTGGAGTGTGGCCGACTATGGCTACACCTTC; v_call: TRBV30; clone_size: -; j_call: TRBJ1-2; d_call: -
cdr3_aa: CASSQDQGEAYYGYTF; cdr3_nt: TGCGCCAGCAGCCAAGATCAAGGGGAAGCTTACTATGGCTACACCTTC; v_call: TRBV4-3; clone_size: -; j_call: TRBJ1-2; d_call: -
cdr3_aa: CAWRQGSSYNSPLHF; cdr3_nt: TGTGCCTGGAGACAGGGGAGCTCCTATAATTCACCCCTCCACTTT; v_call: TRBV30; clone_size: -; j_call: TRBJ1-6; d_call: TRBD1
cdr3_aa: CASSVVGASGANVLTF; cdr3_nt: TGTGCCAGCAGCGTAGTTGGAGCTTCTGGGGCCAACGTCCTGACTTTC; v_call: TRBV9; clone_size: -; j_call: TRBJ2-6; d_call: -
cdr3_aa: CAISVTGGLNTEAFF; cdr3_nt: TGTGCCATCAGTGTTACCGGGGGATTGAACACTGAAGCTTTCTTT; v_call: TRBV10-3; clone_size: -; j_call: TRBJ1-1; d_call: -
cdr3_aa: CAWSRGKGGSYNEQFF; cdr3_nt: TGTGCCTGGAGTCGGGGTAAGGGGGGGTCCTACAATGAGCAGTTCTTC; v_call: TRBV30; clone_size: -; j_call: TRBJ2-1; d_call: -
cdr3_aa: CASSLPGSSYEQYF; cdr3_nt: TGTGCCAGCAGTTTACCGGGGTCTAGCTACGAGCAGTACTTC; v_call: TRBV28; clone_size: -; j_call: TRBJ2-7; d_call: -
cdr3_aa: CASRGDRAISDYEQYF; cdr3_nt: TGTGCCAGCAGGGGGGACAGGGCGATATCGGACTACGAGCAGTACTTC; v_call: TRBV27; clone_size: -; j_call: TRBJ2-7; d_call: TRBD1
cdr3_aa: CASSYSVGGYTF; cdr3_nt: TGTGCCAGCAGTTACTCGGTTGGTGGCTACACCTTC; v_call: TRBV6-2/TRBV6-3; clone_size: -; j_call: TRBJ1-2; d_call: -
cdr3_aa: CASSFVEAFF; cdr3_nt: TGTGCCAGCAGTTTTGTTGAAGCTTTCTTT; v_call: TRBV12-3/TRBV12-4; clone_size: -; j_call: TRBJ1-1; d_call: -
cdr3_aa: CASSLRLNTEAFF; cdr3_nt: TGTGCCAGCAGCTTGCGTTTGAACACTGAAGCTTTCTTT; v_call: TRBV5-6; clone_size: -; j_call: TRBJ1-1; d_call: -
cdr3_aa: CASSQLAGENIQYF; cdr3_nt: TGCGCCAGCAGCCAGCTAGCGGGGGAAAACATTCAGTACTTC; v_call: TRBV5-1; clone_size: -; j_call: TRBJ2-4; d_call: TRBD2
cdr3_aa: CASSPTHRVGIANTGELFF; cdr3_nt: TGTGCCAGCAGCCCGACCCATAGGGTGGGCATTGCGAACACCGGGGAGCTGTTTTTT; v_call: TRBV6-2/TRBV6-3; clone_size: -; j_call: TRBJ2-2; d_call: -
cdr3_aa: CASTGAYNSPLHF; cdr3_nt: TGTGCCAGTACAGGGGCATATAATTCACCCCTCCACTTT; v_call: TRBV19; clone_size: -; j_call: TRBJ1-6; d_call: -
cdr3_aa: CASSQRDSQGLFF; cdr3_nt: TGTGCCAGCAGCCAAAGGGACTCCCAGGGCCTGTTCTTT; v_call: TRBV3-1/TRBV3-2; clone_size: -; j_call: TRBJ1-1; d_call: -
cdr3_aa: CASSQQGSSYNSPLHF; cdr3_nt: TGCGCCAGCAGCCAACAGGGGAGCTCCTATAATTCACCCCTCCACTTT; v_call: TRBV4-3; clone_size: -; j_call: TRBJ1-6; d_call: -
cdr3_aa: CASSVSTGTRSNQPQHF; cdr3_nt: TGTGCCAGTAGCGTTTCCACAGGGACCCGTAGCAATCAGCCCCAGCATTTT; v_call: TRBV19; clone_size: -; j_call: TRBJ1-5; d_call: -
cdr3_aa: CASSWDVPYEQYF; cdr3_nt: TGTGCCAGCAGCTGGGACGTCCCCTACGAGCAGTACTTC; v_call: TRBV7-9; clone_size: -; j_call: TRBJ2-7; d_call: -
cdr3_aa: CASSEGQISGANVLTF; cdr3_nt: TGTGCCAGCAGTGAGGGACAAATCTCTGGGGCCAACGTCCTGACTTTC; v_call: TRBV6-4; clone_size: few; j_call: TRBJ2-6; d_call: -
cdr3_aa: CATRGGDYGYTF; cdr3_nt: TGTGCCACTCGAGGGGGGGACTATGGCTACACCTTC; v_call: TRBV6-6; clone_size: few; j_call: TRBJ1-2; d_call: -
cdr3_aa: CASSVVGQGNPLSGANVLTF; cdr3_nt: TGTGCCAGCAGCGTAGTGGGACAGGGGAACCCACTCTCTGGGGCCAACGTCCTGACTTTC; v_call: TRBV9; clone_size: -; j_call: TRBJ2-6; d_call: TRBD1
cdr3_aa: CASSLTSTSSPLHF; cdr3_nt: TGTGCCAGCAGCTTAACGAGCACATCTTCACCCCTCCACTTT; v_call: TRBV7-3; clone_size: -; j_call: TRBJ1-6; d_call: -
cdr3_aa: CASTPQGAGKTEAFF; cdr3_nt: TGTGCCAGTACCCCACAGGGGGCAGGGAAAACTGAAGCTTTCTTT; v_call: TRBV19; clone_size: -; j_call: TRBJ1-1; d_call: TRBD1
cdr3_aa: CASSETGGWGEKLFF; cdr3_nt: TGTGCCAGCAGTGAGACAGGGGGCTGGGGTGAAAAACTGTTTTTT; v_call: TRBV27; clone_size: -; j_call: TRBJ1-4; d_call: TRBD1
cdr3_aa: CASSHGLAGVHYEQYF; cdr3_nt: TGCGCCAGCAGCCATGGGCTAGCGGGGGTACATTACGAGCAGTACTTC; v_call: TRBV4-1; clone_size: once; j_call: TRBJ2-7; d_call: TRBD2
cdr3_aa: CASRAGTGGYEQYF; cdr3_nt: TGTGCCAGTAGAGCCGGGACAGGGGGCTACGAGCAGTACTTC; v_call: TRBV19; clone_size: few; j_call: TRBJ2-7; d_call: TRBD1